This T cell receptor beta chain was identified in a study of blood T cells in healthy people across ages. This clonotype was seen just once. For the second PCR, which ran for about 6 to 11 cycles, a sample-barcoded 5' primer and a J-beta primer mix were used. TCRdb redid the calling of the 5' RACE reads with MiXCR, one entry per CDR3 protein. The data hold around 1.5 million distinct CDR3 sequences, with about 32% observed a single time. Each sample provided at least 5.5 micrograms of extracted total RNA. CDR3 length: 14 amino acids. From germline, CDR1 is DFQATT and CDR2 SNEGSKA (reference sequence). V was trimmed by 3 bases and J by 2 bases, leaving 14 bases between them.

Source material: blood. This TCR was recovered from a woman aged 25 to 39 in good health. This chain uses TRBV20-1 with TRBJ2-7; D may be TRBD1 (5 bases). Here the CDR3 DNA reads TGCAGTGCTAGGGGGCGAGGCGCCGCCTACGAGCAGTACTTC. As protein: CSARGRGAAYEQYF.